Following are 32 T cell receptor beta chains from one sample sequenced in a study of CXCR3-negative and CXCR3-positive naive CD8 T cells. Preparation of TRB cDNA libraries relied on 5' RACE carrying UMI labels. With the 5' RACE reads reprocessed, TCRdb shows one record per CDR3 protein and no DNA. The sample totals 41,000 or so distinct CDR3 sequences. The sequenced sample was naive CXCR3- CD8+ T cells from blood. Subset given: CD45RO-CCR7+CD27+CD95- naive CD8+ T cells lacking CXCR3 (TNR3-). The receptors derive from a human donor in good health. Some clones in this sample may be carry-over from other donors' samples.

The chain links TRBV29-1 to TRBJ2-2; no DNA is available, so the TRBD2 call from TCRdb remains unchecked. The CDR3 sequence is 15 residues long. Germline assignment: CDR1 SQVTM and CDR2 ANQGSEA. CDR3 protein: CSVGLDGSVTGELFF.

The V call is TRBV6-2 or TRBV6-3, the J call TRBJ2-5; TCRdb designates TRBD1, a call that cannot be tested without DNA. Germline CDR1 reads MNHEY; CDR2 reads SVGEGT. The CDR3 consists of 19 residues. CDR3: CASSYSSTSGGAPGETQYF.

The V gene is TRBV29-1, the J gene TRBJ2-5; without DNA, the TCRdb call of TRBD1 cannot be checked. The CDR3 is made up of 15 amino acids. CDR1 is SQVTM and CDR2 is ANQGSEA in the germline V gene. CDR3 in amino acids: CSVDRLLGGKETQYF.

V and J are TRBV4-3 and TRBJ2-3. The length of the CDR3 is 15 residues. Germline values: CDR1 LGHNA, CDR2 YSLEER. The chain's CDR3 is CASSQDRQYTDTQYF.

This chain uses TRBV20-1 with TRBJ1-5; TCRdb's D call of TRBD1 is untestable without DNA. CDR1 and CDR2 from the germline V gene are DFQATT and SNEGSKA (reference sequence). The length of the CDR3 is 15 residues. The CDR3 is CSARDRTGLRQPQHF.

The chain employs TRBV7-8 and TRBJ2-3; checking the TCRdb D call of TRBD2 is not possible without DNA. Germline CDR1 and CDR2: SGHVS and FQNEAQ. The CDR3 extends over 16 amino acids. The CDR3 region is CASSLRASGTRDTQYF.

V and J are TRBV7-3 and TRBJ2-7; TCRdb's D call, TRBD1, is unchecked because there is no DNA. Germline assignment: CDR1 SGHTA and CDR2 FQGTGA. The length of the CDR3 is 14 residues. This CDR3 reads CASSLLGQGIEQYF. Full variable domain (remainder filled in from reference TRBV7-3 and TRBJ2-7): GAGVSQTPSNKVTEKGKYVELRCDPISGHTALYWYRQSLGQGPEFLIYFQGTGAADDSGLPNDRFFAVRPEGSVSTLKIQRTERGDSAVYLCASSLLGQGIEQYFGPGTRLTVT.

The chain couples TRBV4-3 to TRBJ2-2; TCRdb names TRBD1, which stays unverified in the absence of DNA. This CDR3 has 14 residues. CDR1 LGHNA and CDR2 YSLEER come from the germline V gene. The CDR3 spells CASSRQGNTGELFF.

J is TRBJ2-7 and V is TRBV14; the D gene TCRdb calls, TRBD1, cannot be checked with no DNA. The CDR3 totals 17 residues. Germline loops: CDR1 SGHDN, CDR2 FVKESK. The CDR3 sequence: CASSQETWDRGFDEQYF.

This sequence joins TRBV29-1 and TRBJ2-2; there is no DNA to check the TCRdb D call of TRBD1. The CDR3 loop spans 17 amino acids. The germline V gene encodes CDR1 SQVTM and CDR2 ANQGSEA. CDR3 sequence: CSVGGVGGDFHTWELFF.

V and J are TRBV28 and TRBJ2-1. This CDR3 contains 12 residues. CDR1 and CDR2 from the germline V gene are MDHEN and SYDVKM. Here the CDR3 reads CASSFQVDEQFF.

V and J are TRBV12-3 or TRBV12-4 and TRBJ1-5. The CDR3 is 13 amino acids. The CDR3 reads CASSRGGWQPQHF.

CDR3 in amino acids: CASSLSRTGPIYEQYF. V is TRBV27 and J is TRBJ2-7; TCRdb lists TRBD1, though no DNA is available to test this call. This CDR3 has 16 residues. CDR1 and CDR2 from the germline V gene are MNHEY and SMNVEV (reference sequence).

The V call is TRBV3-1, the J call TRBJ2-1; TCRdb gives TRBD2 as the D gene, but with no DNA this cannot be confirmed. The CDR3 is made up of 19 amino acids. Germline loops: CDR1 LGHDT, CDR2 YNNKEL (reference sequence). This chain's CDR3 is CASSPRPGLAGGLYNEQFF.

V is TRBV12-3 or TRBV12-4 and J is TRBJ2-7; the D call of TRBD1 rests on TCRdb alone, since no DNA is present to check it. There are 15 residues in the CDR3. CDR3 in amino acids: CASSLGQGTAREQYF.

This chain links TRBV2 with TRBJ2-7; the D call from TCRdb, TRBD1, cannot be confirmed without DNA. CDR1 is SNHLY, CDR2 FYNNEI, per germline. The CDR3 sequence is 13 residues long. The CDR3: CASGHRGQDEQYF.

V and J are TRBV5-1 and TRBJ2-7. CDR1 SGHRS and CDR2 YFSETQ come from the germline V gene. This CDR3 has 16 residues. Here the CDR3 reads CASSEWGTGGSYEQYF.

The CDR3: CASSLVRGITGELFF. This rearrangement joins TRBV11-3 to TRBJ2-2. CDR3 size: 15 residues. The germline V gene has CDR1 SGHNT and CDR2 YENEEA.

The genes are TRBV21-1 and TRBJ2-5; TCRdb indicates TRBD1, and absent DNA this call remains unverified. TRBV21-1 is a recognized pseudogene. This CDR3 region has 14 residues. CDR3 amino acids: CASSSWWGRETQYF.

The chain combines TRBV28 with TRBJ2-1; the D gene TCRdb calls, TRBD1, cannot be checked with no DNA. The CDR3 length is 14 residues. CDR1 and CDR2 (germline): MDHEN, SYDVKM. The CDR3 loop is CASIRAGAGNEQFF.

This sequence joins TRBV16 and TRBJ2-7; absent DNA, TCRdb's TRBD1 call cannot be checked. Germline loops: CDR1 KGHSY, CDR2 FQNENV. CDR3 length: 17 residues. This chain's CDR3 is CASSQSDGPTWDDEQYF.

The V gene is TRBV5-8, the J gene TRBJ2-2; TCRdb's assignment of TRBD1 cannot be checked, as there is no DNA. The V gene's germline CDR1 is SGHTS and CDR2 YDEGEE. There are 16 residues in the CDR3. The CDR3 here is CASSPGQILRTGKLFF.

The chain has TRBV5-1 and TRBJ2-7; TCRdb names TRBD2, which stays unverified in the absence of DNA. Germline V gene sequence: CDR1 SGHRS, CDR2 YFSETQ. This CDR3 region has 16 residues. CDR3 loop: CASSGPSGGYTYEQYF.

The CDR3 is CSGRDYNEQFF. The rearrangement uses TRBV29-1 and TRBJ2-1. Germline CDR1 reads SQVTM; CDR2 reads ANQGSEA. The CDR3 is made up of 11 amino acids.

V gene TRBV5-1 combines with J gene TRBJ2-7; the TRBD2 assignment by TCRdb is unverifiable without DNA. Germline-derived CDR1 and CDR2 are SGHRS and YFSETQ. The CDR3 consists of 16 residues. The CDR3 reads CASSPPTSGGAREQYF.

The rearrangement uses TRBV19 and TRBJ2-1. This CDR3 region has 11 residues. CDR1 is LNHDA, CDR2 SQIVND, per germline (reference sequence). The CDR3 sequence: CARQYNNEQFF.

This rearrangement joins TRBV28 to TRBJ2-3; TCRdb indicates TRBD2, and absent DNA this call remains unverified. The CDR3 extends over 17 amino acids. Germline V gene data show CDR1 as MDHEN and CDR2 as SYDVKM. Here the CDR3 reads CASSPTGLAGLSDTQYF.

V usage is TRBV2 and J usage is TRBJ2-7; the TCRdb D gene call, TRBD1, has no DNA to confirm it. The germline gives CDR1 SNHLY, CDR2 FYNNEI. The CDR3 contains 14 residues. The CDR3 loop is CASSGGQGFDEQYF.

The rearrangement links TRBV20-1 to TRBJ2-7; there is no DNA to check the TCRdb D call of TRBD1. The CDR3 extends over 14 amino acids. Per germline, CDR1 DFQATT and CDR2 SNEGSKA (reference sequence). The CDR3 reads CSARAPNRGREQYF.

The chain is built from TRBV4-2 and TRBJ2-1. This CDR3 comprises 11 residues. Per germline, CDR1 LGHNA and CDR2 YNFKEQ. CDR3 sequence reads: CASSHGGEQFF.

The chain links TRBV4-2 to TRBJ2-5; checking the TCRdb D call of TRBD2 is not possible without DNA. The CDR3 has 17 residues. CDR1 and CDR2 (germline): LGHNA, YNFKEQ. CDR3: CASRPRTSGGVEETQYF.

The genes are TRBV21-1 and TRBJ1-2. TRBV21-1 is tagged as a pseudogene. The CDR3 sequence is 16 residues long. The CDR3 is CASSNGAQTLNYGYTF.